This TCR beta chain was obtained from a study of T cell responses to AZD1222 COVID-19 vaccine. The assay was immunoSEQ multiplex PCR, and TCRdb's table has in-frame clones only and misses some. This table holds about 130,000 clones, 80% to 90% found once. The CDR3 runs 15 residues. Germline CDR1 and CDR2: SGHNT and YENEEA. With V trimmed by 4 bases and J by 4 bases, 4 bases remained unmatched. In its sample, this clone was seen a few times. Its target is unknown. Study-wide findings and caveats: The donor cohort was predominantly white British with a female majority, and clonal diversity may have been underestimated.

Sequencing was performed on peripheral blood, taken 28 days after the second AZD1222 dose. The source of this sequence is an adult who received the AZD1222 COVID-19 vaccine. This chain uses TRBV11-3 with TRBJ1-1; 12 nucleotides align to TRBD1. CDR3 in amino acids: CASSSGQGAATEAFF. For the CDR3, the DNA is TGTGCCAGCAGCTCGGGACAGGGGGCGGCCACTGAAGCTTTCTTT.